Listed here is a single TCR beta chain. Its specificity is not known. The data stem from a study of T cell responses to AZD1222 COVID-19 vaccine. Trimming stripped 6 bases from V and 4 bases from J, with 12 bases between. This CDR3 is built from 14 residues. Germline CDR1 reads MGHRA; CDR2 reads YSYEKL. Findings of the study overall: Among the donors, most were white British and more were female, and clonal diversity was possibly underestimated.

The protocol was immunoSEQ multiplex PCR, while the TCRdb copy is restricted to in-frame clones and leaves out a portion. The profile shows around 160,000 clones, 91% of them singletons. This receptor was identified in an adult who received the AZD1222 COVID-19 vaccine. Here the sequenced sample was peripheral blood, taken 28 days after the second AZD1222 dose. This chain connects TRBV4-1 to TRBJ2-2; no clear D gene. The CDR3, as DNA: TGCGCCAGCAGATCTCTGGCCGTCACCGGGGAGCTGTTTTTT. Its translation is CASRSLAVTGELFF.